The 12 T cell receptor beta chains below all came from one sample that was sequenced in a study of blood T cell repertoires in COVID-19. Sequenced by immunoSEQ multiplex PCR; TCRdb stores in-frame clones only, minus some. Of about 62,000 clones in the sample, roughly nine tenths were seen once. Material: peripheral blood. The receptors here all came from a woman aged 55 to 70 with COVID-19, enrolled during active disease.

The chain couples TRBV4-3 to TRBJ1-1, with D unresolved. This CDR3 spans 15 amino acids. V was clipped by 1 base and J by 6 bases, with 15 bases between them. CDR1 and CDR2 (germline): LGHNA, YSLEER. For the CDR3, the DNA is TGCGCCAGCAGCCAAGGTTCCCCGGGTCGGTCTGAAGCTTTCTTT. Translating gives CASSQGSPGRSEAFF.

The chain employs TRBV19 and TRBJ1-3, with TRBD1 identical over 7 bases. Germline CDR1 LNHDA, CDR2 SQIVND (reference sequence). The trim removed 6 bases at V and 3 bases at J, leaving 8 bases unmatched. CDR3 length equals 15 residues. The CDR3 nucleotides read TGTGCCAGTAGAGTACAGGGGCCGGTTGGAAACACCATATATTTT. It translates to CASRVQGPVGNTIYF.

The J gene is TRBJ1-2, the V gene TRBV6-1, with 7 bases that match TRBD1. The CDR3 length is 14 residues. Losses at the gene ends were 3 bases for V and 4 bases for J; bases not matched to a gene: 5. Germline V lookup: CDR1 MNHNS, CDR2 SASEGT. CDR3 in DNA: TGTGCCAGCAGTGACGGGACAGAGTTCTATGGCTACACCTTC. Amino acid sequence: CASSDGTEFYGYTF.

This rearrangement joins TRBV25-1 to TRBJ2-7, with TRBD2 identical over 13 bases. This CDR3 region has 16 residues. The J segment lost 7 bases and the V segment lost 2 bases, leaving 8 bases of the junction unmatched. Germline V gives CDR1 MGHDK, CDR2 SYGVNS. The CDR3 region is CASSETTSGRPWEQYF. In DNA form, the CDR3 reads TGTGCCAGCAGTGAAACGACTAGCGGGAGGCCGTGGGAGCAGTACTTC.

The chain has TRBV6-5 and TRBJ1-5; 7 bases agree with TRBD1. V lost 0 bases to trimming and J lost 6 bases; unmatched junction nucleotides: 5. CDR1 MNHEY and CDR2 SVGAGI come from the germline V gene. The CDR3 is 15 residues long. CDR3 nucleotide sequence: TGTGCCAGCAGTTACTCGAACAGGGGAAGTCAGCCCCAGCATTTT. Translating it yields CASSYSNRGSQPQHF.

The V and J genes are TRBV10-3 and TRBJ1-2, with 11 bases fitting TRBD1. The germline V gene has CDR1 ENHRY and CDR2 SYGVKD. Trimming cost V 0 bases and J 7 bases; bases outside gene matches: 4. This CDR3 has 15 residues. DNA of the CDR3: TGTGCCATCAGTGAGTCACCGGACAGGGGGCTTGGCTACACCTTC. Amino acids: CAISESPDRGLGYTF.

This clone was seen only once. The chain has TRBV18 and TRBJ1-1; D may be TRBD1 (5 bases). The CDR3 loop spans 14 amino acids. V lost 4 bases and J 1 base, leaving 10 bases between the germline ends. Germline loops: CDR1 KGHSH, CDR2 LQKENI. The DNA of the CDR3 is TGTGCCAGCTCACGGGAACAGGAGAACACTGAAGCTTTCTTT. Protein product: CASSREQENTEAFF. Looking up the rest from reference TRBV18 and TRBJ1-1 gives the full variable domain: NAGVMQNPRHLVRRRGQEARLRCSPMKGHSHVYWYRQLPEEGLKFMVYLQKENIIDESGMPKERFSAEFPKEGPSILRIQQVVRGDSAAYFCASSREQENTEAFFGQGTRLTVV.

This clone came up a few times. The chain recombines TRBV4-1 with TRBJ2-2; TRBD2 agrees at 12 bases. This CDR3 region has 17 residues. Germline V gene sequence: CDR1 MGHRA, CDR2 YSYEKL. V shed 4 bases and J 3 bases; nucleotides not matched to a gene: 6. DNA for the CDR3: TGCGCCAGCAGCCGGACTAGCGGGAAGTCGTACACCGGGGAGCTGTTTTTT. Protein product: CASSRTSGKSYTGELFF.

The chain links TRBV7-2 to TRBJ2-7, with a weak D call TRBD2 (7 bases). The CDR3 consists of 14 residues. CDR1 and CDR2 from the germline V gene are SGHTA and FQGNSA. V lost 6 bases to trimming and J lost 2 bases, with 14 bases between them. The CDR3 sequence is CASRRGGRAYEQYF. DNA for the CDR3: TGTGCCAGCAGAAGAGGGGGGAGGGCCTACGAGCAGTACTTC.

V and J are TRBV5-1 and TRBJ2-5; 10 positions match TRBD1. The CDR3 extends over 15 amino acids. Trimming cost V 5 bases and J 2 bases; bases outside gene matches: 6. Germline lookup yields CDR1 SGHRS and CDR2 YFSETQ. The DNA of the CDR3 is TGCGCCAGCAGAACCGGGACAGGGGTGCAAGAGACCCAGTACTTC. This encodes CASRTGTGVQETQYF.

The chain links TRBV7-6 to TRBJ1-4; 8 bases align to TRBD1. The CDR3 length is 15 residues. Germline V gene sequence: CDR1 SGHVS, CDR2 FNYEAQ. With 3 bases clipped from V and 8 bases from J, the junction kept 8 bases outside the gene matches. CDR3 sequence (DNA): TGTGCCAGCAGCTTCACCGGGACAGGTGAAGAAAAACTGTTTTTT. Its protein product is CASSFTGTGEEKLFF.

The chain carries TRBV6-2 or TRBV6-3 and TRBJ2-3; perhaps TRBD2 as D (6 bases). V lost 2 bases and J lost 2, with 8 bases in between. In germline, CDR1 is MNHEY, CDR2 SVGEGT. The CDR3 has 14 amino acids. CDR3 nucleotide sequence: TGTGCCAGCAGTTACGGCGGGAACACAGATACGCAGTATTTT. Its translation is CASSYGGNTDTQYF.